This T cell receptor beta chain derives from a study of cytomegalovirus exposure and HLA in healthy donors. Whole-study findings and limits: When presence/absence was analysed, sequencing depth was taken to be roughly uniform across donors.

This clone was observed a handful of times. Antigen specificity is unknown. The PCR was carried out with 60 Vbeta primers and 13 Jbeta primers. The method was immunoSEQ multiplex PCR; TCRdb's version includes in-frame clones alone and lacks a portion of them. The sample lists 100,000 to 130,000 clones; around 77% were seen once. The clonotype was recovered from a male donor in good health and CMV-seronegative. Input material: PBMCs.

The CDR3 here is CASSRNPSGESTDTQYF. The DNA of the CDR3 is TGCGCCAGCAGCCGGAACCCGAGCGGGGAAAGCACAGATACGCAGTATTTT. The V and J genes are TRBV4-1 and TRBJ2-3, with 7 bases identical to TRBD2. Germline trimming cut 4 bases from V and 0 bases from J; bases unmatched to any gene: 10. CDR1 MGHRA and CDR2 YSYEKL come from the germline V gene. The CDR3 loop spans 17 amino acids.